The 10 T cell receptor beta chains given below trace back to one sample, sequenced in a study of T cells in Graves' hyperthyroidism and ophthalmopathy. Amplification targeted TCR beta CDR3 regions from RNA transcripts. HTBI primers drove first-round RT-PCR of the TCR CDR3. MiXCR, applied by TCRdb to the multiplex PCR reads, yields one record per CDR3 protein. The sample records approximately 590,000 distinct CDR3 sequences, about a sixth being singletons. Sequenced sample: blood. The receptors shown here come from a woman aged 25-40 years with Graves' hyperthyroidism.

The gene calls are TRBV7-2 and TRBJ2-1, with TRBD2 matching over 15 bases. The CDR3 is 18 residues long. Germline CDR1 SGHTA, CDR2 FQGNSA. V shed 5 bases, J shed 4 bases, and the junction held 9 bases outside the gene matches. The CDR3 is CASSLTGTSGRFYNEQFF. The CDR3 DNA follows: TGTGCCAGCAGCCTTACCGGGACTAGCGGGAGGTTTTACAATGAGCAGTTCTTC.

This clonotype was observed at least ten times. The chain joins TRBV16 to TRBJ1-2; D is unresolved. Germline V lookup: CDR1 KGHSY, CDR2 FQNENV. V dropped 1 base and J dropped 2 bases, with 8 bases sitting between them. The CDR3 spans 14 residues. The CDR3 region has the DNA TGTGCCAGCAGCCAATGGGCCGGGAACTATGGCTACACCTTC. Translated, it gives CASSQWAGNYGYTF.

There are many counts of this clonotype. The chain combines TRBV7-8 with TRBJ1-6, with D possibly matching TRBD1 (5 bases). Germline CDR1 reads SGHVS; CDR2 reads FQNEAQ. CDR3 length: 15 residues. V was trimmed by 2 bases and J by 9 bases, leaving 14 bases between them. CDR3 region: CASSLTTAERSPLHF. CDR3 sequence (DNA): TGTGCCAGCAGCTTAACGACAGCCGAACGTTCACCCCTCCACTTT. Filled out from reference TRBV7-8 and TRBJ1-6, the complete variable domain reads GAGVSQSPRYKVAKRGQDVALRCDPISGHVSLFWYQQALGQGPEFLTYFQNEAQLDKSGLPSDRFFAERPEGSVSTLKIQRTQQEDSAVYLCASSLTTAERSPLHFGNGTRLTVT.

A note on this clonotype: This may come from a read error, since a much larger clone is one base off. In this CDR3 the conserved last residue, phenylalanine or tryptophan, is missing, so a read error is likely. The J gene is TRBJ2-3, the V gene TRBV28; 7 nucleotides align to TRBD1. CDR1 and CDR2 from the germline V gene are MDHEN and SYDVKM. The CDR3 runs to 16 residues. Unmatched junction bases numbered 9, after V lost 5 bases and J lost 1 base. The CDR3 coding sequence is TGTGCCAGCAGTGGGGTACCGGGACAGCGCACAGATACGCAGTATCTT. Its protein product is CASSGVPGQRTDTQYL.

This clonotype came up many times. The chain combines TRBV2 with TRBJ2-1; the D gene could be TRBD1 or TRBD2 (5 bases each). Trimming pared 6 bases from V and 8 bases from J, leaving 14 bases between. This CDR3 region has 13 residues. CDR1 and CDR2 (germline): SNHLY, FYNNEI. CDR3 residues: CASRGEPRYEQFF. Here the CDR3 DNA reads TGTGCCAGCAGGGGGGAACCGAGGTATGAGCAGTTCTTC.

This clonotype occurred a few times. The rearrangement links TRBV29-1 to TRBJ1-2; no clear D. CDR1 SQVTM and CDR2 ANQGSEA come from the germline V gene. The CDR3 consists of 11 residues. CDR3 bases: TGCGCGGGAAGGTCGGGGAGCGGCTACACCTTC. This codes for CAGRSGSGYTF.

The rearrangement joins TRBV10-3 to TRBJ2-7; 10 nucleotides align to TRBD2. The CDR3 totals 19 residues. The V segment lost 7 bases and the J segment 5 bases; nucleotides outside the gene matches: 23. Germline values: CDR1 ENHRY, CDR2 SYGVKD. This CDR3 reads CAIKPIEREGRIRTNEQYF. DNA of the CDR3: TGTGCCATCAAGCCCATAGAGCGGGAGGGCCGCATTAGAACGAACGAGCAGTACTTC.

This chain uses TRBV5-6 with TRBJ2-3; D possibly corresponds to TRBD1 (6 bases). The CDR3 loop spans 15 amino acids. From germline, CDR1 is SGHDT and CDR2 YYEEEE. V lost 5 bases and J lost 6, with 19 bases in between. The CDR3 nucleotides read TGTGCCAGCAGACTGTGGGACAAAAGGATGGATACGCAGTATTTT. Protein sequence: CASRLWDKRMDTQYF. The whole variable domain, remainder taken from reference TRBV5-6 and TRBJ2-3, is DAGVTQSPTHLIKTRGQQVTLRCSPKSGHDTVSWYQQALGQGPQFIFQYYEEEERQRGNFPDRFSGHQFPNYSSELNVNALLLGDSALYLCASRLWDKRMDTQYFGPGTRLTVL.

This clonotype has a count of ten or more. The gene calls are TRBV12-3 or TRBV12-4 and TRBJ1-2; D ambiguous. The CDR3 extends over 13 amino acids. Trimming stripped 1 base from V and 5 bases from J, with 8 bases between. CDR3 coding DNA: TGTGCCAGCAGTTTAGGGTACCCTTATGGCTACACCTTC. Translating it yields CASSLGYPYGYTF.

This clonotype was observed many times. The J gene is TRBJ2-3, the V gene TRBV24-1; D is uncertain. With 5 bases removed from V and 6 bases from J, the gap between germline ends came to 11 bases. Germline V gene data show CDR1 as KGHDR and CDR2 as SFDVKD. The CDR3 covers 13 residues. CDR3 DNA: TGTGCCACCAGTGTTTCGCCCTGGGATACGCAGTATTTT. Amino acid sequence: CATSVSPWDTQYF.